Sequencing of this T cell receptor (beta chain) was carried out in a study of patients and donors after allogeneic stem cell transplantation. In TCRdb, the RT-PCR reads were re-called with MiXCR into one record per CDR3 protein. The sample holds approximately 200,000 distinct CDR3 sequences, over 12% seen once. This CDR3 is 14 amino acids long. Germline CDR1 SNHLY, CDR2 FYNNEI. Trimming stripped 3 bases from V and 6 bases from J, with 12 bases between. This clonotype occurred a few times. Sample: blood, either unsorted or a sorted T cell fraction (not recorded which). The TCR comes from a human donor who was either an allogeneic HSCT recipient or a stem cell or donor lymphocyte infusion donor (not recorded which). It is not recorded whose cells these are; they may come from a transplant donor. V gene TRBV2 combines with J gene TRBJ1-5, with D perhaps matching TRBD1 (5 bases). Written as DNA, the CDR3 is TGTGCCAGCAGTGATGGTCAGGGCGTTCAGCCCCAGCATTTT. Protein product: CASSDGQGVQPQHF.